These 17 T cell receptor beta chains were sequenced from one sample in a study of CD8 T cells in ankylosing spondylitis. One entry per CDR3 protein results from TCRdb running MiXCR on the 5' RACE reads. The profile shows 100,000 to 150,000 distinct CDR3 sequences, around 8.5% of them singletons. The sample comprised blood, either unsorted or a sorted T cell fraction (not recorded which). All receptors come from a male donor with ankylosing spondylitis or in good health (not recorded which).

The chain recombines TRBV18 with TRBJ2-1; a possible D gene is TRBD2 (5 bases). The germline CDR1 and CDR2 sequences are KGHSH and LQKENI. The CDR3 is 14 residues long. V lost 0 bases and J lost 5, with 8 bases in between. For the CDR3, the DNA is TGTGCCAGCTCACCACCGTACGGGGACAATGAGCAGTTCTTC. Residues: CASSPPYGDNEQFF.

This clonotype came up a few times. The chain links TRBV12-3 or TRBV12-4 to TRBJ2-5, with 11 bases identical to TRBD2. The CDR3 has 16 residues. The ends lost 3 bases at V and 5 bases at J; junction bases unmatched: 8. The CDR3 is CASSFHSGRAMETQYF. DNA of the CDR3: TGTGCCAGCAGTTTTCATAGCGGGAGGGCCATGGAGACCCAGTACTTC.

The table lists this clonotype with many counts. The chain has TRBV5-1 and TRBJ2-7; 13 positions match TRBD2. The CDR3 spans 16 residues. J gave up 7 bases and V 4 bases, and 11 bases lay outside the gene matches. The germline gives CDR1 SGHRS, CDR2 YFSETQ. The CDR3 bases are TGCGCCAGCAGCCCCTTACTAGCGGGAGGGCCGGGTGAGCAGTACTTC. It translates to CASSPLLAGGPGEQYF.

V and J are TRBV6-2 or TRBV6-3 and TRBJ2-5; maybe TRBD2 (5 bases). The CDR3 consists of 11 residues. The ends were cut back, 6 bases at V and 5 bases at J, with 7 bases in the middle. Germline V CDR1 and CDR2: MNHEY, SVGEGT. The CDR3 is CASSWEETQYF. CDR3 bases: TGTGCCAGCAGCTGGGAGGAGACCCAGTACTTC.

This clonotype was seen at least ten times. This chain links TRBV5-6 with TRBJ2-7, with 8 nucleotides matching TRBD2. Germline V gene lookup returns CDR1 SGHDT and CDR2 YYEEEE. Germline trimming cut 2 bases from V and 0 bases from J; bases unmatched to any gene: 7. CDR3 length equals 16 residues. In nucleotides, the CDR3 is TGTGCCAGCAGCTTCCTGCCCGGGACTAGCTCCTACGAGCAGTACTTC. Amino acid sequence: CASSFLPGTSSYEQYF.

This clonotype was seen repeatedly, ten times or more. The rearrangement uses TRBV5-1 and TRBJ2-2; perhaps TRBD2 as D (5 bases). V dropped 4 bases and J dropped 0 bases, with 16 bases sitting between them. Germline V gene lookup returns CDR1 SGHRS and CDR2 YFSETQ. CDR3 length: 17 residues. The CDR3 nucleotides are TGCGCCAGCAGCACCATCCTTCCGGGAACGAACACCGGGGAGCTGTTTTTT. Residues: CASSTILPGTNTGELFF.

The CDR3 region has the DNA TGTGCCAGCAGCCCGGGGGGACTAGCGGGAGGGCCTTACTCCTACAATGAGCAGTTCTTC. Translating gives CASSPGGLAGGPYSYNEQFF. The chain recombines TRBV9 with TRBJ2-1; 16 bases match TRBD2. CDR1 is SGDLS and CDR2 is YYNGEE in the germline V gene. With 4 bases clipped from V and 0 bases from J, the junction kept 10 bases outside the gene matches. The length of the CDR3 is 20 residues. Complete variable domain (other parts from reference TRBV9 and TRBJ2-1): DSGVTQTPKHLITATGQRVTLRCSPRSGDLSVYWYQQSLDQGLQFLIQYYNGEERAKGNILERFSAQQFPDLHSELNLSSLELGDSALYFCASSPGGLAGGPYSYNEQFFGPGTRLTVL.

The sample holds many counts of this clonotype. This chain uses TRBV20-1 with TRBJ2-7, with 10 positions matching TRBD2. Per germline, CDR1 DFQATT and CDR2 SNEGSKA (reference sequence). The V and J ends lost 6 bases and 5 bases, in that order; junction bases with no gene match: 10. This CDR3 has 14 residues. The DNA for the CDR3 is TGCAGTGCGCCTACTAGCGGGAATTGGGACGAGCAGTACTTC. Translation: CSAPTSGNWDEQYF.

This clonotype came up many times. CDR3 residues: CASSLVQATEAFF. The CDR3 coding sequence is TGTGCCAGCAGCTTAGTCCAGGCCACTGAAGCTTTCTTT. This chain links TRBV7-9 with TRBJ1-1; D unclear. This CDR3 is built from 13 residues. Germline CDR1 SEHNR, CDR2 FQNEAQ (reference sequence). V was cut by 1 base and J by 4 bases, with 7 bases left in between. Drawing the rest from reference TRBV7-9 and TRBJ1-1, the complete variable domain is DTGVSQNPRHKITKRGQNVTFRCDPISEHNRLYWYRQTLGQGPEFLTYFQNEAQLEKSRLLSDRFSAERPKGSFSTLEIQRTEQGDSAMYLCASSLVQATEAFFGQGTRLTVV.

V usage is TRBV6-5 and J usage is TRBJ2-1, with 9 bases identical to TRBD2. J lost 6 bases, V lost 2 bases, and 5 bases had no gene match. This CDR3 contains 15 residues. In germline, CDR1 is MNHEY, CDR2 SVGAGI. In nucleotides, the CDR3 is TGTGCCAGCAGTTACATAGCGGGAGTATCCAATGAGCAGTTCTTC. This sequence encodes CASSYIAGVSNEQFF.

This clonotype was found a few times. The V gene is TRBV7-2, the J gene TRBJ2-7, with D hard to call. V was cut by 1 base and J by 4 bases, with 14 bases left in between. The CDR3 runs 15 residues. The germline gives CDR1 SGHTA, CDR2 FQGNSA. This chain's CDR3 is CASSLGLTGQYEQYF. The CDR3 DNA sequence: TGTGCCAGCAGCTTAGGGCTGACCGGGCAATACGAGCAGTACTTC.

CDR3 sequence reads: CASSWQQGHSPLHF. CDR3 DNA: TGTGCCAGCAGTTGGCAGCAGGGCCATTCACCCCTCCACTTT. This chain connects TRBV28 to TRBJ1-6, with a possible D match to TRBD1 (5 bases). The CDR3 covers 14 residues. The germline CDR1 and CDR2 sequences are MDHEN and SYDVKM. Deletions cut 4 bases from V and 8 bases from J, with 12 bases between.

This clonotype was counted between two and nine times. This chain links TRBV19 with TRBJ1-1; tentative D call: TRBD1 (5 bases). Looked up from germline, CDR1 is LNHDA and CDR2 is SQIVND (reference sequence). The V gene lost 4 bases and the J gene lost 6 bases, with 18 bases spanning the gap. This CDR3 comprises 15 residues. The CDR3 sequence is CASSTQSGTHAEAFF. In DNA, the CDR3 is TGTGCCAGTAGTACCCAATCCGGGACCCACGCTGAAGCTTTCTTT.

The chain recombines TRBV7-9 with TRBJ2-3, with TRBD1 matching over 9 bases. The V gene's germline CDR1 is SEHNR and CDR2 FQNEAQ (reference sequence). CDR3 size: 15 residues. V was clipped by 5 bases and J by 4 bases; unmatched bases: 7. This CDR3 is CASSARDRDPDTQYF. The CDR3 DNA sequence: TGTGCCAGCAGCGCCCGGGACAGGGACCCAGATACGCAGTATTTT.

This clonotype was seen at least ten times. The rearrangement uses TRBV7-9 and TRBJ2-5; possible D gene TRBD2, 5 bases. Looked up from germline, CDR1 is SEHNR and CDR2 is FQNEAQ (reference sequence). This CDR3 comprises 14 residues. The V end lost 5 bases, the J end lost 3 bases, and 13 bases lay between the germline ends. CDR3 DNA: TGTGCCAGCAGCCAAACCAGCGGTAAAGAGACCCAGTACTTC. It codes for CASSQTSGKETQYF.

With regard to this clonotype: An end of the junction does not agree with germline; a read error may underlie this. The gene calls are TRBV5-1 and TRBJ2-1, with D perhaps TRBD2 (6 bases). CDR1 is SGHRS, CDR2 YFSETQ, per germline. The CDR3 totals 15 residues. Written as DNA, the CDR3 is TGCGCCAGCAGCCGGCCACCGGGAGACTCGAATGAGCAGTTCTTT. Translation: CASSRPPGDSNEQFF.

This clonotype was picked up many times. The CDR3 DNA is TGTGCCAGCAGCCTGGGGGGGCATGGCACCGGGGAGCTGTTTTTT. Its translation: CASSLGGHGTGELFF. This chain uses TRBV28 with TRBJ2-2; weak D call: TRBD2 (7 bases). In germline, CDR1 is MDHEN, CDR2 SYDVKM. Trimming cost V 6 bases and J 4 bases, with 15 bases left between them. The CDR3 runs 15 residues.